The 8 T cell receptor beta chains presented below share a single source sample, sequenced in a study of shared clonotypes between healthy human individuals. Assay: immunoSEQ multiplex PCR; the TCRdb copy retains only in-frame clones and omits some. The table has around 2.3 million clones, under 97% seen once; the top ten hold 0.1% to 0.15%. The sample comprised naive CD4+ T cells sorted from blood. Regarding subset: CD45RA+ positively selected. These receptors all come from a man younger than 35 in good health.

This clone was recorded only once. The CDR3 DNA reads TGTGCCAGCAGTGAACAGGGCGGGAGCACCGGGGAGCTGTTTTTT. It translates to CASSEQGGSTGELFF. The rearrangement uses TRBV2 and TRBJ2-2; TRBD2 matches 7 bases. CDR3 size: 15 residues. Germline CDR1 reads SNHLY; CDR2 reads FYNNEI. Trimming cost V 2 bases and J 4 bases; bases outside gene matches: 4.

The rearrangement joins TRBV7-9 to TRBJ1-1; TRBD1 agrees at 8 bases. The junction had 6 bases not matched to a gene; V was cut back by 0 bases and J by 0 bases. This CDR3 is 17 amino acids long. Looked up from germline, CDR1 is SEHNR and CDR2 is FQNEAQ (reference sequence). CDR3 sequence reads: CASSLASWTGLNTEAFF. The DNA of the CDR3 is TGTGCCAGCAGCTTAGCATCCTGGACAGGGCTGAACACTGAAGCTTTCTTT.

The J gene is TRBJ1-2, the V gene TRBV6-6; D is undetermined. The CDR3 covers 14 residues. Trimming stripped 5 bases from V and 6 bases from J, with 16 bases between. CDR1 and CDR2 (germline): MNHNY, SVGAGI (reference sequence). The CDR3 sequence: CASSPPAREHGYTF. DNA of the CDR3: TGTGCCAGCAGTCCCCCGGCCCGAGAGCATGGCTACACCTTC.

This chain links TRBV6-1 with TRBJ1-4; D call uncertain. This CDR3 spans 14 amino acids. CDR1 and CDR2 (germline): MNHNS, SASEGT. V gave up 3 bases and J gave up 1 base, with 6 bases separating them. CDR3 in DNA: TGTGCCAGCAGTGAGACTTTAACTAATGAAAAACTGTTTTTT. Protein: CASSETLTNEKLFF.

The chain joins TRBV28 to TRBJ2-7, with 8 bases lining up with TRBD1. V gave up 6 bases and J gave up 5 bases; unmatched junction bases: 12. Germline lookup yields CDR1 MDHEN and CDR2 SYDVKM. The CDR3 consists of 15 residues. For the CDR3, the DNA is TGTGCCAGCAGAGGAGGGACAGGCCTTAGGAACGAGCAGTACTTC. Encoded protein: CASRGGTGLRNEQYF.

The V gene is TRBV5-1, the J gene TRBJ2-2; D is unclear. V lost 3 bases, J lost 1 base, and 10 bases lay in between. Germline lookup yields CDR1 SGHRS and CDR2 YFSETQ. The CDR3 covers 15 residues. The CDR3 DNA reads as TGCGCCAGCAGCTCTCGAAGGGTGAACACCGGGGAGCTGTTTTTT. This encodes CASSSRRVNTGELFF.

This clone has only one observation. This CDR3 is also generated by other DNA sequences in the sample. The chain recombines TRBV7-9 with TRBJ1-4; D possibly corresponds to TRBD1 (5 bases). The germline V gene has CDR1 SEHNR and CDR2 FQNEAQ (reference sequence). The ends were cut back, 3 bases at V and 7 bases at J, with 12 bases in the middle. The CDR3 has 14 amino acids. The CDR3 sequence: CASSLGQGGEKLFF. In DNA, the CDR3 is TGTGCCAGCAGCTTGGGTCAGGGAGGTGAAAAACTGTTTTTT.

This rearrangement joins TRBV7-2 to TRBJ2-7; 9 bases line up with TRBD1. The CDR3 length is 14 residues. CDR1 is SGHTA, CDR2 FQGNSA, per germline. V lost 6 bases to trimming and J lost 9 bases; unmatched junction nucleotides: 12. The CDR3: CASRRTGVLQGQYF. The CDR3 DNA sequence: TGTGCCAGCAGGCGGACAGGGGTACTACAGGGGCAGTACTTC.